The 10 T cell receptor beta chains below were found in one sample sequenced in a study of regulatory T cells in long-lasting Graves disease. Time point described: newly diagnosed GD, antithyroid drugs for less than 3 months. Extracted PBMC RNA gave rise to the TCR library. Libraries of TCR beta came from iRepertoire HTBI primers plus Arm-PCR of CDR3 regions. TCRdb independently ran MiXCR on the multiplex PCR reads; one entry per CDR3 protein. The repertoire consists of hundreds of thousands of distinct CDR3 sequences, with approximately 16% occurring once and the leading ten covering approximately 11%. These data were also filed under a second study, of T cells in Graves' hyperthyroidism and ophthalmopathy.

Sequencing used peripheral blood mononuclear cells (PBMCs), obtained at new diagnosis, from a patient treated with antithyroid drugs. These receptors originate from a woman aged 25 to 39 with Graves disease.

This clonotype showed up many times. The chain employs TRBV12-3 or TRBV12-4 and TRBJ1-5; a possible D gene is TRBD1 (6 bases). The V end was cut by 3 bases, the J end by 2 bases, with 11 bases between. The CDR3 totals 15 residues. The CDR3 coding sequence is TGTGCCAGCAGTTTTTATGGACAGCGCAATCAGCCCCAGCATTTT. Protein sequence: CASSFYGQRNQPQHF.

This clonotype has more than one count but fewer than ten. This rearrangement joins TRBV5-1 to TRBJ2-4, with unresolved D. V lost 0 bases and J 0 bases, leaving 7 bases between the germline ends. Germline values: CDR1 SGHRS, CDR2 YFSETQ. This CDR3 is built from 15 residues. The CDR3 nucleotides are TGCGCCAGCAGCTTGGGACACCCAGCCAAAAACATTCAGTACTTC. Translation: CASSLGHPAKNIQYF.

This chain connects TRBV7-9 to TRBJ2-2; D is unresolved. V was trimmed by 1 base and J by 0 bases, leaving 12 bases between them. The CDR3 totals 17 residues. Germline loops: CDR1 SEHNR, CDR2 FQNEAQ (reference sequence). The CDR3 DNA sequence: TGTGCCAGCAGCTTAGTAGGAGATGCCTCGAACACCGGGGAGCTGTTTTTT. The encoded protein is CASSLVGDASNTGELFF.

This clonotype was seen many times. This chain uses TRBV18 with TRBJ1-2; 7 nucleotides match TRBD1. Losses at the gene ends were 3 bases for V and 6 bases for J; bases not matched to a gene: 1. There are 12 residues in the CDR3. Germline CDR1 is KGHSH and CDR2 is LQKENI. The CDR3 nucleotides are TGTGCCAGCTCACCGGGACAGCATGGCTACACCTTC. Its protein product is CASSPGQHGYTF.

About this clonotype itself: It may be a read error: a sequence one base away is much more abundant. The conserved closing phenylalanine or tryptophan is absent in this CDR3, likely reflecting a read error. The rearrangement uses TRBV28 and TRBJ2-7, with a possible D match to TRBD2 (6 bases). CDR3 size: 15 residues. CDR1 is MDHEN, CDR2 SYDVKM, per germline. Trimming removed 5 bases from V and 2 bases from J, with 16 bases in between. CDR3 DNA: TGTGCCAGCAGTCTTTTTACGGGAGTTCCCTACGAGCAGTACCTC. Its translation is CASSLFTGVPYEQYL.

This clonotype was recorded many times. J is TRBJ1-1 and V is TRBV18; no firm D call. This CDR3 region has 14 residues. The germline V gene has CDR1 KGHSH and CDR2 LQKENI. V lost 3 bases to trimming and J lost 3 bases, with 11 bases between them. CDR3 in amino acids: CASSPYVFDTEAFF. In DNA form, the CDR3 reads TGTGCCAGCTCACCTTACGTATTTGACACTGAAGCTTTCTTT.

In its sample, this clonotype was seen many times. The chain uses TRBV7-9 and TRBJ1-1; D ambiguous. The germline V and J ends were trimmed by 4 bases and 5 bases, with 8 bases remaining between them. Germline V CDR1 and CDR2: SEHNR, FQNEAQ (reference sequence). The CDR3 spans 12 residues. CDR3: CASSSTRTEAFF. The CDR3 bases are TGTGCCAGCAGCTCCACCCGGACTGAAGCTTTCTTT. The whole variable domain, remainder taken from reference TRBV7-9 and TRBJ1-1, is DTGVSQNPRHKITKRGQNVTFRCDPISEHNRLYWYRQTLGQGPEFLTYFQNEAQLEKSRLLSDRFSAERPKGSFSTLEIQRTEQGDSAMYLCASSSTRTEAFFGQGTRLTVV.

This clonotype was observed a handful of times. This sequence joins TRBV3-1 and TRBJ2-3; the match to TRBD2 covers 12 bases. This CDR3 region has 17 residues. V trimming: 4 bases; J trimming: 6 bases; junction bases outside the gene matches: 11. Germline V gene lookup returns CDR1 LGHDT and CDR2 YNNKEL (reference sequence). The CDR3: CASSLYPSGRAKDTQYF. The CDR3 region has the DNA TGTGCCAGCAGCCTTTACCCTAGCGGGAGGGCGAAGGATACGCAGTATTTT.

Remarks on this clonotype: This clone may be a read error of a much larger clone one base away. The chain has TRBV7-9 and TRBJ2-1, with 9 bases lining up with TRBD2. V was pared by 6 bases and J by 5 bases, with 11 bases of the junction left unmatched. The germline V gene encodes CDR1 SEHNR and CDR2 FQNEAQ (reference sequence). This CDR3 comprises 16 residues. The CDR3 region has the DNA TGTGCCAGCAGGACTGGGTTAGCGGGAGAGGACAATGAGCAGTTCTTC. Its translation: CASRTGLAGEDNEQFF.

Ten or more counts support this clonotype. V gene TRBV18 combines with J gene TRBJ2-1; 8 positions agree with TRBD2. The CDR3 has 16 amino acids. Germline V CDR1 and CDR2: KGHSH, LQKENI. Losses at the gene ends were 6 bases for V and 0 bases for J; bases not matched to a gene: 7. CDR3 in DNA: TGTGCCAGCTCGACGACTAGCGCGAGCTCCTACAATGAGCAGTTCTTC. Translated, it gives CASSTTSASSYNEQFF.